These T cell receptor beta chains were read from a single sample in a study of sequential checkpoint blockade in melanoma. Measured with immunoSEQ multiplex PCR; TCRdb has only the in-frame clones, and not every one. The sample shows roughly 9,900 clones, about three fifths of them seen only once. Sequenced here: CD8+ T cells sorted from blood (inferred from file names), sampled from a patient given nivolumab and ipilimumab in sequence. The receptors shown here come from a human donor with melanoma. The CDR3 runs from the conserved cysteine through the conserved F or W.

v_call,cdr3_length,j_call,cdr3_aa
TRBV28,16,TRBJ2-3,CASSLNYGSGSDTQYF
TRBV19,15,TRBJ1-1,CASSIDRRGLVEAFF
TRBV21-1,17,TRBJ1-5,CASSKAQGRDNNQPQHF
TRBV19,14,.,CASSIGAGSYEQYF
TRBV7-9,13,TRBJ2-7,CASEGQRDYEQYF
TRBV25-1,14,TRBJ2-5,CASSEWFSQETQYF
TRBV7-9,12,TRBJ2-7,CASSSGQGRQYF
TRBV28,18,TRBJ2-2,CASSSPILAGATTGELFF
TRBV4-2,14,TRBJ2-7,CASSAEAGSYEQYF
TRBV7-7,15,TRBJ2-5,CASSLAGEYQETQYF
TRBV5-4,16,TRBJ2-7,CASSPYSGAGKYEQYF
TRBV4-1,14,TRBJ2-7,CASSQGRADYEQYF
TRBV28,14,TRBJ1-5,CASCHATGNQPQHF
TRBV6-4,16,TRBJ2-1,CASSETGTSGSNEQFF
TRBV27,15,TRBJ2-7,CASSSGTGRAYEQYF
TRBV19,11,TRBJ2-5,CASAEDRGIYF
TRBV27,14,TRBJ1-5,CASSVSGERQPQHF
TRBV11-1,15,TRBJ2-3,CASSPSLGGTDTQYF
TRBV28,15,TRBJ2-1,CASSFGQGSPNEQFF
TRBV2,15,TRBJ2-2,CASRNRDLSTGELFF
TRBV27,16,TRBJ2-7,CASSLRGLRVGEEQYF
TRBV7-8,13,TRBJ2-1,CASGTSGGNEQFF
TRBV13,17,TRBJ2-5,CASSSRDRARVQETQYF
TRBV28,18,TRBJ2-4,CASSSTRETGARKNIQYF
TRBV4-3,18,TRBJ2-5,CASSQDLAGGLLEETQYF
TRBV15,14,TRBJ1-4,CATSRDRESEKLFF
TRBV7-6,13,TRBJ2-1,CASSLEVASEQFF
TRBV6-5,14,.,CASSYSEESYEQYF
TRBV27,16,TRBJ2-1,CASSHPLARGYNEQFF
TRBV19,14,TRBJ2-5,CASSRQGGGETQYF
TRBV23-1,17,TRBJ1-5,CASSPKPLGGSNQPQHF
TRBV6-5,14,TRBJ2-7,CASSYAQGIYEQYF